This TCR beta chain derives from a study of shared clonotypes between healthy human individuals. Study conclusions and caveats: Clonotypes shared by all four donors outscored non-shared clonotypes in generation probability. Estimated richness values were generally larger in naive subsets than in memory subsets.

Naive CD45RA+ and memory CD45RA-negative subsets were split from CD4+ cells. The V end was cut by 6 bases, the J end by 2 bases, with 15 bases between. Germline V CDR1 and CDR2: MNHNS, SASEGT. This CDR3 has 15 amino acids. In replicate PCRs of sorted subsets, around 0.2 ug DNA, approximately 30,000 T cell genomes, was used. The method was immunoSEQ multiplex PCR; TCRdb's version includes in-frame clones alone and lacks a portion of them. The profile covers about 2.3 million clones, with over 90% appearing a single time and 0.3% to 0.4% taken by the ten largest. For this clone: Its specificity is unknown.

Sequencing was performed on naive CD4+ T cells from PBMCs. As for subset: CD45RA+ positively selected. V gene TRBV6-1 combines with J gene TRBJ2-3; D not resolved. The source of this sequence is a man aged 18 to 35 in good health. Some clones in this sample may be carry-over from other donors' samples. Here the CDR3 DNA reads TGTGCCAGCAGCGTCCCGGGCCCCTCCACAGATACGCAGTATTTT. Amino acid sequence: CASSVPGPSTDTQYF.